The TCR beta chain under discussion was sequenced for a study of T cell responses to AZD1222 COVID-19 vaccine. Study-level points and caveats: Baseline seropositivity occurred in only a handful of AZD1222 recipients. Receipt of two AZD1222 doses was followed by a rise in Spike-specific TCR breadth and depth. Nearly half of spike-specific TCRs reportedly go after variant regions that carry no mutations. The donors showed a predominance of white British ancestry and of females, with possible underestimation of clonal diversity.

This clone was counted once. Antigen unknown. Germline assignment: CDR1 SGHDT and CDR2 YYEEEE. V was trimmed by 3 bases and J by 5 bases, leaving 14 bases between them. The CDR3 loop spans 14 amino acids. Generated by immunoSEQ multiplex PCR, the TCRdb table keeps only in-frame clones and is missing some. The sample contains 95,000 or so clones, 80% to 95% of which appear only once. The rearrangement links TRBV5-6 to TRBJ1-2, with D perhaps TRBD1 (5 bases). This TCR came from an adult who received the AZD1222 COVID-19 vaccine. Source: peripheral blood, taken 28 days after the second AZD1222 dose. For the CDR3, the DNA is TGTGCCAGCAGCTCCCAGGGTTTAGTGTATGGCTACACCTTC. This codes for CASSSQGLVYGYTF.